This is a list of T cell receptor beta chains from one sample in a study of STAT5B mutations in CD4+ large granular lymphocyte leukemia. Profiling relied on immunoSEQ multiplex PCR, and the TCRdb table lists in-frame clones only, not all of them. The sample lists 30,000 or so clones, 76% occurring once. Sequenced: CD4+ T cells from blood buffy coats. These receptors all come from a human donor in good health. Each CDR3 is given with its conserved first and last residue. The D gene is left open where the match is weak. Rows give clone size only sometimes, using once, few, many, or a class for an expanded clone.

>few|TRBJ2-7|NA|TRBV11-2
CASSLGPRSYEQYF
>NA|TRBJ2-5|TRBD2|TRBV7-8
CASSREGETQYF
>NA|TRBJ2-1|TRBD2|TRBV7-8
CASALAGGINEQFF
>NA|TRBJ2-5|NA|TRBV29-1
CSVETSRTNEYF
>NA|TRBJ1-6|TRBD1|TRBV9
CASSVANGQGLHF
>few|TRBJ2-5|TRBD2|TRBV28
CASSLSTSGRGETQYF
>few|TRBJ2-5|NA|TRBV9
CASSPIGLNQETQYF
>NA|TRBJ2-7|NA|TRBV7-5
CVRGNRGYSRSSYEQYF
>NA|TRBJ1-2|NA|TRBV18
CASSPGHLNYGYTF
>NA|TRBJ2-2|NA|TRBV5-4
CASSLMTVANTGELFF
>once|TRBJ2-2|NA|TRBV11-2
CASSLAVGELFF
>NA|TRBJ2-7|NA|TRBV28
CASSSRGGAYEQYF
>NA|TRBJ1-1|NA|TRBV5-5
CASSNSLLNTEAFF
>once|TRBJ1-1|NA|TRBV5-1
CASSLSGLMNTEAFF
>NA|TRBJ1-4|NA|TRBV6-1
CASSPGANNEKLFF
>NA|TRBJ1-2|TRBD1|TRBV6-5
CASSPSGTGVYGYTF
>once|TRBJ2-7|NA|TRBV27
CASGRGGAGHEQYF
>NA|TRBJ2-6|TRBD1|TRBV18
CASSPKQGAGANVLTF
>NA|TRBJ1-4|NA|TRBV4-3
CASSRSNEKLFF
>NA|TRBJ2-7|TRBD2|TRBV2
CASSATRSGGAREQYF
>NA|TRBJ2-1|NA|TRBV19
CASSGASLYNEQFF
>NA|TRBJ2-3|TRBD2|TRBV19
CASRGLAGGEDTQYF
>NA|TRBJ2-2|NA|TRBV6-1
CASSEVWGHVGELFF
>few|TRBJ2-1|NA|TRBV30
CAWSRVNEQFF
>NA|TRBJ1-3|NA|TRBV6-5
CASSYSRGLSGNTIYF
>few|TRBJ2-2|NA|TRBV7-3
CASSWGRRVGTGELFF
>NA|TRBJ2-1|NA|TRBV4-1
CASSQGGTPRDEQFF
>NA|TRBJ1-4|NA|TRBV25-1
CASSADGPLHAEKLFF
>few|TRBJ1-3|NA|TRBV7-2
CASSLGGPSGNTIYF
>few|TRBJ1-1|NA|TRBV27
CASSSLGLGTNTEAFF
>NA|TRBJ2-5|TRBD1|TRBV19
CASSAGQGETQYF
>NA|TRBJ2-1|TRBD2|TRBV5-1
CASSLDLAGGSDEQFF
>NA|TRBJ2-1|TRBD2|TRBV4-1
CASSQHSSGLAGAHEQFF
>NA|TRBJ1-6|TRBD1|TRBV30
CAWSLGQDNSPLHF
>NA|TRBJ1-1|TRBD1|TRBV4-3
CASSQEWGQGGEAFF
>NA|TRBJ2-3|NA|TRBV19
CASRGGSSGTDTQYF
>NA|TRBJ2-7|TRBD2|TRBV30
CAWSVISLGSGPSYEQYF
>NA|TRBJ1-1|NA|TRBV2
CASSDGVFTEAFF
>NA|TRBJ1-2|TRBD1|TRBV30
CAWSSGQGARGYTF
>NA|TRBJ2-2|TRBD2|TRBV7-2
CASSLVRLASGELFF
>NA|TRBJ2-1|TRBD2|TRBV11-2
CASSSRTSGYNEQFF
>NA|TRBJ2-3|TRBD2|TRBV19
CAISTGTSGSTDTQYF
>NA|TRBJ2-5|TRBD2|TRBV7-2
CASSPASGVETQYF
>NA|TRBJ2-5|NA|TRBV29-1
CSAKTGRGETQYF
>NA|TRBJ2-1|TRBD2|TRBV7-2
CASSLQLAAYNEQFF
>NA|TRBJ2-7|NA|TRBV25-1
CASSEFERGHYEQYF
>NA|TRBJ2-7|NA|TRBV6-5
CASSSRGALGEQYF
>NA|TRBJ2-1|NA|TRBV20-1
CSAGPYVEQFF